The entry below gives a single T cell receptor beta chain sequence along with its context. The antigen remains unidentified. These data belong to a study of T cell responses to AZD1222 COVID-19 vaccine. General observations from the study: Breadth and depth of Spike-specific TCRs rose after two AZD1222 doses. The CD4 TCRs associated with vaccination extended across spike and predominated at 160-218 and 743-854. Researchers took repertoire samples only after the peak T cell response had come. Clonal diversity was possibly underestimated, and white British individuals and females predominated among donors.

Assay: immunoSEQ multiplex PCR; the TCRdb copy retains only in-frame clones and omits some. Here the sample spans about 49,000 clones, more than 65% being singletons. Germline lookup yields CDR1 SGHAT and CDR2 FQNNGV. The CDR3 extends over 14 amino acids. The V end lost 8 bases, the J end lost 4 bases, and 16 bases lay between the germline ends. The starting material was peripheral blood, obtained on day 0 of MenACWY control vaccination. The rearrangement links TRBV11-2 to TRBJ2-3; D uncertain. The clonotype comes from an adult in good health. CDR3 coding DNA: TGTGCCAGCTCAAGGGTTAGCCGGGCAGATACGCAGTATTTT. Its translation is CASSRVSRADTQYF. Full variable domain (outside the CDR3, taken from reference TRBV11-2 and TRBJ2-3): EAGVAQSPRYKIIEKRQSVAFWCNPISGHATLYWYQQILGQGPKLLIQFQNNGVVDDSQLPKDRFSAERLKGVDSTLKIQPAKLEDSAVYLCASSRVSRADTQYFGPGTRLTVL.